These 16 T cell receptor beta chains were sequenced from one sample in a study of T cells in Graves' hyperthyroidism and ophthalmopathy. The TCR beta CDR3 regions underwent amplification using RNA transcripts as the source. The HTBI primer set served for first-round RT-PCR of the TCR CDR3. TCRdb called the multiplex PCR reads again in MiXCR, with one record for every CDR3 protein. The sample gives about 290,000 distinct CDR3 sequences, more than 10% of which show up once; around 7.9% is in the top ten. The sample consisted of blood. Receptors originate from a woman in her twenties or thirties with Graves' hyperthyroidism that later progressed to Graves' ophthalmopathy.

This clonotype was seen ten or more times. CDR3 DNA: TGTGCCAGCAGCTTAGAACTGGGACTAGCCAAAGGGTCCTACGAGGTGCAGTACTTC. Residues: CASSLELGLAKGSYEVQYF. The V gene is TRBV7-2, the J gene TRBJ2-7, with 9 bases identical to TRBD2. Germline V gene sequence: CDR1 SGHTA, CDR2 FQGNSA. The CDR3 contains 19 residues. The J segment lost 9 bases and the V segment lost 1 base, leaving 22 bases of the junction unmatched.

The chain links TRBV28 to TRBJ1-5, with 7 nucleotides matching TRBD1. V trimming: 5 bases; J trimming: 7 bases; junction bases outside the gene matches: 11. The CDR3 runs to 15 residues. Germline V gives CDR1 MDHEN, CDR2 SYDVKM. In nucleotides, the CDR3 is TGTGCCAGCAGTACCCCGACAGGGCGGGGGCAGCCCCAGCATTTT. Residues: CASSTPTGRGQPQHF.

There are many counts of this clonotype. A read error may produce the germline difference seen at one junction end. The chain couples TRBV7-7 to TRBJ2-3; the match to TRBD2 covers 13 bases. From germline, CDR1 is SSHAT and CDR2 FNYEAQ (reference sequence). The CDR3 spans 16 residues. This CDR3 reads CASSSGLAGNTDTQYF. CDR3 nucleotides: TGTGCTAGCAGCTCGGGACTAGCGGGAAACACAGATACGCAGTATTTT.

Many counts were recorded for this clonotype. The chain combines TRBV4-1 with TRBJ2-7; D is perhaps TRBD2 (5 bases). The V and J ends lost 3 bases and 3 bases respectively, with 15 bases between them. Germline lookup yields CDR1 MGHRA and CDR2 YSYEKL. The CDR3 has 15 residues. The DNA of the CDR3 is TGCGCCAGCAGCCAGTCAAGCGGCCTTAACTACGAGCAGTACTTC. The encoded protein is CASSQSSGLNYEQYF.

This clonotype was seen repeatedly, ten times or more. This chain links TRBV11-3 with TRBJ1-5, with a possible D match to TRBD1 (5 bases). CDR1 is SGHNT and CDR2 is YENEEA in the germline V gene. This CDR3 contains 13 residues. Trimming pared 5 bases from V and 8 bases from J, leaving 13 bases between. DNA of the CDR3: TGTGCCAGCAGCCTCCCGCGGGGGGAGCCCCAGCATTTT. This encodes CASSLPRGEPQHF.

Concerning this clonotype itself: This likely comes from a read error, as the CDR3 has no conserved phenylalanine or tryptophan at its end. The gene calls are TRBV20-1 and TRBJ2-7; D gene ambiguous. The V end was cut by 3 bases, the J end by 0 bases, with 9 bases between. Germline lookup yields CDR1 DFQATT and CDR2 SNEGSKA (reference sequence). The CDR3 extends over 13 amino acids. The CDR3 loop reads CSARQDISYEQYL. The CDR3 DNA reads TGCAGTGCTAGGCAAGACATCTCCTACGAGCAGTACCTC.

CDR3 sequence (DNA): TGTGCCAGCAGCCGAGGCGGAGGCTACGAGCAGTACTTC. Translated: CASSRGGGYEQYF. The chain employs TRBV5-4 and TRBJ2-7, with TRBD2 as a possible D gene (5 bases). Trimming cost V 4 bases and J 3 bases, with 11 bases left between them. Germline-derived CDR1 and CDR2 are SGHNT and YYREEE (reference sequence). This CDR3 is 13 amino acids long.

This clonotype showed up many times. The chain combines TRBV20-1 with TRBJ1-2; TRBD1 agrees at 7 bases. The CDR3 length is 14 residues. With 0 bases clipped from V and 3 bases from J, the junction kept 4 bases outside the gene matches. Germline V gene lookup returns CDR1 DFQATT and CDR2 SNEGSKA (reference sequence). The CDR3 coding sequence is TGCAGTGCTAGAGATCAGGGGGGACACTATGGCTACACCTTC. Translated: CSARDQGGHYGYTF.

Only a few counts were recorded for this clonotype. The J gene is TRBJ2-1, the V gene TRBV6-1, with 11 positions matching TRBD1. V shed 0 bases, J shed 8 bases, and the junction held 6 bases outside the gene matches. There are 16 residues in the CDR3. Germline V lookup: CDR1 MNHNS, CDR2 SASEGT. The CDR3 region has the DNA TGTGCCAGCAGTGAAGCAGGGACAGGGGGTAGGGATGAGCAGTTCTTC. As protein: CASSEAGTGGRDEQFF.

This clonotype has at least ten counts. The chain combines TRBV7-9 with TRBJ2-7; no reliable D call. The CDR3 length is 13 residues. Per germline, CDR1 SEHNR and CDR2 FQNEAQ (reference sequence). Trimming pared 5 bases from V and 2 bases from J, leaving 10 bases between. CDR3 loop: CASSPPATYEQYF. The CDR3 nucleotides are TGTGCCAGCAGCCCTCCTGCGACCTACGAGCAGTACTTC.

This clonotype was picked up many times. The chain employs TRBV20-1 and TRBJ1-2; possibly TRBD1 for D (6 bases). The germline gives CDR1 DFQATT, CDR2 SNEGSKA (reference sequence). The CDR3 extends over 12 amino acids. V lost 7 bases and J 4 bases, leaving 13 bases between the germline ends. CDR3 residues: CSGRGGAYGYTF. As DNA, the CDR3 is TGCAGTGGTAGGGGGGGGGCCTATGGCTACACCTTC.

This clonotype was observed many times. CDR3 loop: CASSEDNTGELFF. Here the CDR3 DNA reads TGTGCCAGCAGCGAGGACAACACCGGGGAGCTGTTTTTT. This chain uses TRBV5-6 with TRBJ2-2; D is unresolved. Per germline, CDR1 SGHDT and CDR2 YYEEEE. This CDR3 has 13 amino acids. Trimming shortened V by 4 bases and J by 2 bases, and 6 bases separated the two germline ends.

This sequence joins TRBV7-6 and TRBJ2-1, with D possibly TRBD2 on 7 matching bases. V lost 1 base and J 6 bases, leaving 16 bases between the germline ends. The CDR3 loop spans 16 amino acids. Germline loops: CDR1 SGHVS, CDR2 FNYEAQ. CDR3 coding DNA: TGTGCCAGCAGCTTAGGGGGGGGGCGGACACCCAATGAGCAGTTCTTC. Translation: CASSLGGGRTPNEQFF.

In its sample, this clonotype was seen a few times. V usage is TRBV5-8 and J usage is TRBJ2-7; 13 bases align to TRBD2. The CDR3 has 13 residues. In germline, CDR1 is SGHTS, CDR2 YDEGEE. Trimming took 9 bases from V and 5 from J; bases not matched to a gene: 5. The DNA of the CDR3 is TGTGCCACCAGGACTAGCGGGAGCCACGAGCAGTACTTC. Encoded protein: CATRTSGSHEQYF.

V usage is TRBV5-4 and J usage is TRBJ2-2, with a tentative D call TRBD1 (6 bases). This CDR3 is 14 amino acids long. Trimming took off 1 base at V and 9 bases at J, with 13 bases between the two ends. Germline loops: CDR1 SGHNT, CDR2 YYREEE (reference sequence). For the CDR3, the DNA is TGTGCCAGCAGCTTGCGTGGGGGCTCCCGGGAGCTGTTTTTT. It is translated as CASSLRGGSRELFF.

This clonotype has only a few counts. This rearrangement joins TRBV18 to TRBJ2-6; D is perhaps TRBD1 (6 bases). This CDR3 spans 19 amino acids. Deletions cut 4 bases from V and 0 bases from J, with 19 bases between. Germline CDR1 reads KGHSH; CDR2 reads LQKENI. In DNA, the CDR3 is TGTGCCAGCTCACGCCTCCGGGACATCACAAGCTCTGGGGCCAACGTCCTGACTTTC. This codes for CASSRLRDITSSGANVLTF.